The entry below gives a single T cell receptor (beta chain) sequence along with its context. Its antigen is as yet unknown. A CD45RA+ naive subset and a CD45RA-negative memory subset were split from CD4+ cells. This record belongs to a study of shared clonotypes between healthy human individuals. Overall study results and limits: Clonotype sharing among donors was expected to depend on sequencing depth.

The V end lost 3 bases, the J end lost 7 bases, and 12 bases lay between the germline ends. Germline V gene data show CDR1 as KGHSH and CDR2 as LQKENI. The CDR3 contains 13 residues. TCRdb keeps only in-frame clones here, not all; method: immunoSEQ multiplex PCR. The sample has 2 million to 2.5 million clones, approximately 94% seen once. The V gene is TRBV18, the J gene TRBJ2-5, with D hard to call. The material sequenced was naive CD4+ T cells sorted from blood. This sample's subset: CD45RA+ positively selected. The clonotype was recovered from a man younger than 30 in good health. This CDR3 is CASSPLPEGTQYF. CDR3 in DNA: TGTGCCAGCTCACCCCTACCGGAAGGGACCCAGTACTTC.